This T cell receptor (beta chain) was profiled in a study of radiation and T cells in renal cell carcinoma. Study-level background: Nephrectomy followed 15 Gy stereotactic body radiation by 4 weeks.

TCRdb's copy holds only in-frame clones and misses some; the assay was immunoSEQ multiplex PCR. The table records approximately 110,000 clones, approximately 80% of them present only once. Time point denoted: baseline pretreatment blood. Treatment specified: 15 Gy SBRT to primary tumor, nephrectomy 4 weeks later. CDR3 length: 13 amino acids. Per the germline V gene, CDR1 is SGHDT and CDR2 is YYEEEE. Trimming cost V 0 bases and J 3 bases, with 6 bases left between them. The gene calls are TRBV5-6 and TRBJ1-1; D gene uncertain. The sequences come from blood, collected from a patient whose treatment included radiotherapy and nephrectomy. This TCR derives from a woman aged 60-70 years with renal cell carcinoma. The CDR3 sequence is CASSLEWYTEAFF. CDR3 nucleotides: TGTGCCAGCAGCTTGGAATGGTACACTGAAGCTTTCTTT.